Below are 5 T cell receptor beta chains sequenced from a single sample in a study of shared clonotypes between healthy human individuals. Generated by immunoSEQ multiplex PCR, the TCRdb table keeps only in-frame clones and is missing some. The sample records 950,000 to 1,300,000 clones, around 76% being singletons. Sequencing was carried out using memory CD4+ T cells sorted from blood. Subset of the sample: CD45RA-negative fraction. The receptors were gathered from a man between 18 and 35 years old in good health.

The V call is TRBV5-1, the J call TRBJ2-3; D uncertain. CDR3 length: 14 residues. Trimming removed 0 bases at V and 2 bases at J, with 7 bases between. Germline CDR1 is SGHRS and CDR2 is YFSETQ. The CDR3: CASSLERLTDTQYF. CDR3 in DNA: TGCGCCAGCAGCTTGGAGCGCCTCACAGATACGCAGTATTTT.

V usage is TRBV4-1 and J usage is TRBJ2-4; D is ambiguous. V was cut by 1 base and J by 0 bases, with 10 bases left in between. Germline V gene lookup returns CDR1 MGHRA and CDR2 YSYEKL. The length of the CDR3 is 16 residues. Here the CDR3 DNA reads TGCGCCAGCAGCCAAGGGCGAGACCTAGCCAAAAACATTCAGTACTTC. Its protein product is CASSQGRDLAKNIQYF.

The CDR3 loop reads CASRATGDSYEQYF. CDR3 in DNA: TGTGCCAGCAGGGCGACAGGAGACTCCTACGAGCAGTACTTC. The chain recombines TRBV6-1 with TRBJ2-7; TRBD1 might be the D (6 bases). The germline V gene encodes CDR1 MNHNS and CDR2 SASEGT. The CDR3 is made up of 14 amino acids. The germline V and J ends were trimmed by 6 bases and 0 bases, with 12 bases remaining between them.

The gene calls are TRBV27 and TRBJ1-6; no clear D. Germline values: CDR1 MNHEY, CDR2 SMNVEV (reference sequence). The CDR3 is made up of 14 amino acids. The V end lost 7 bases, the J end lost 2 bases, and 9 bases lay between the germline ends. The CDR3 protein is CASTRLTYNSPLHF. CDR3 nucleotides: TGTGCCAGCACTCGACTTACCTATAATTCACCCCTCCACTTT.

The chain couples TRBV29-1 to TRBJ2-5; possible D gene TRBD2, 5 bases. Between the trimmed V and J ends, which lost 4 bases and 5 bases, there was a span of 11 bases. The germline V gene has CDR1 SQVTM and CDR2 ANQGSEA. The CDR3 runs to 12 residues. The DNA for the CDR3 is TGCAGCGTTGGGGAGCGCAGGGAGACCCAGTACTTC. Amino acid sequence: CSVGERRETQYF.